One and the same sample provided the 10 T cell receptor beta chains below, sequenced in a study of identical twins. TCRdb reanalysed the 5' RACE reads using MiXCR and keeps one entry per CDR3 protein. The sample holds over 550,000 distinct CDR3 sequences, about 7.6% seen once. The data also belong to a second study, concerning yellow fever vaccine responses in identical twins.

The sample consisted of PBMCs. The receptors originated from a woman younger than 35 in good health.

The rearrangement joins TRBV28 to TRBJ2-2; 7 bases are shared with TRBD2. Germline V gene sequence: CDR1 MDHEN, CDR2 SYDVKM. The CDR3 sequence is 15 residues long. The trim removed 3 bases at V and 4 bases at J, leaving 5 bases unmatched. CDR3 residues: CASSFRGRSTGELFF. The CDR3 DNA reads TGTGCCAGCAGTTTCCGCGGGAGAAGCACCGGGGAGCTGTTTTTT.

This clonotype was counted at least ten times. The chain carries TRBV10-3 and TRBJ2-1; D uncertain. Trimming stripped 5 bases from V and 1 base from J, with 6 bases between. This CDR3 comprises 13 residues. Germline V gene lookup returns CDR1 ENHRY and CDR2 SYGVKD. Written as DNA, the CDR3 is TGTGCCATCAGTTCTTGGTCCTACAATGAGCAGTTCTTC. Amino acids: CAISSWSYNEQFF.

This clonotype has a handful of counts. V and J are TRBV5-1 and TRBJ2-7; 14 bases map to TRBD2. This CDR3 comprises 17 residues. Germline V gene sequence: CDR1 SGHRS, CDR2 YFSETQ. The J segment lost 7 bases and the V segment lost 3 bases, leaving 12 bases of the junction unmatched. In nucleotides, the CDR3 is TGCGCCAGCAGCTCGGGACTAGCGGGAGTTACTCTTGGGGAGCAGTACTTC. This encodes CASSSGLAGVTLGEQYF.

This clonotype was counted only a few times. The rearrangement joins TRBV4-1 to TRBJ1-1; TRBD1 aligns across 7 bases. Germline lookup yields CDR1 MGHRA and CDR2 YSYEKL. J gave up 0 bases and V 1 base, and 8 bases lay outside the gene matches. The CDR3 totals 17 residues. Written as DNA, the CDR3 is TGCGCCAGCAGCCAAGTTCGGACAGGACTAATGAACACTGAAGCTTTCTTT. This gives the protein CASSQVRTGLMNTEAFF.

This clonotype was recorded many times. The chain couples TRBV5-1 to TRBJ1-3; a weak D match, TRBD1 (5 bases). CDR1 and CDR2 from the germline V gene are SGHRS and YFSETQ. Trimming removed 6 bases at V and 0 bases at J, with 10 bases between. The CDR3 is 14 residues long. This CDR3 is CASTGGFSGNTIYF. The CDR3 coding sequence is TGCGCCAGCACCGGGGGGTTCTCTGGAAACACCATATATTTT. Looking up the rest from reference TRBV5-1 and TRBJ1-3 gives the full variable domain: KAGVTQTPRYLIKTRGQQVTLSCSPISGHRSVSWYQQTPGQGLQFLFEYFSETQRNKGNFPGRFSGRQFSNSRSEMNVSTLELGDSALYLCASTGGFSGNTIYFGEGSWLTVV.

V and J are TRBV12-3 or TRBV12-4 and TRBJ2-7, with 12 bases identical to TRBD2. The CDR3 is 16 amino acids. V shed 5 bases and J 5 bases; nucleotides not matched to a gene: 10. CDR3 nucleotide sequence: TGTGCCAGCAGTGCCCCGGGACTAGCGGGTAGGGACGAGCAGTACTTC. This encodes CASSAPGLAGRDEQYF.

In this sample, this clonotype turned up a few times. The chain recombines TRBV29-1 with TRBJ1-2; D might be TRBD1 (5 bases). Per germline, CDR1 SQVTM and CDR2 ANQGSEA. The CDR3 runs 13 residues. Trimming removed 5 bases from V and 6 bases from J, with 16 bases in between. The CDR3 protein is CSVPRESGDGYTF. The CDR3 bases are TGCAGCGTTCCCCGGGAGTCGGGGGATGGCTACACCTTC.

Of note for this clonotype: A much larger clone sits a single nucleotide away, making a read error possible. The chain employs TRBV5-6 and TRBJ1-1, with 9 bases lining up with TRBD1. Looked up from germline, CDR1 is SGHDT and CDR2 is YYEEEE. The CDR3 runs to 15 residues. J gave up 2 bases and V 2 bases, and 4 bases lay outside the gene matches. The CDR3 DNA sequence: TGTGCCAGCAGCTTAGGACAGGGGATTAACACTGAAGCTTTCTTT. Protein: CASSLGQGINTEAFF.

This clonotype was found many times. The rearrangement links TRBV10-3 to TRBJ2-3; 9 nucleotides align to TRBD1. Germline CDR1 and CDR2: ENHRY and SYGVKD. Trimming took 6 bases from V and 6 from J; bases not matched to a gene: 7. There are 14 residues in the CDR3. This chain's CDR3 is CAISRTGEGDTQYF. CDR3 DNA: TGTGCCATCAGCCGGACAGGGGAGGGTGATACGCAGTATTTT.

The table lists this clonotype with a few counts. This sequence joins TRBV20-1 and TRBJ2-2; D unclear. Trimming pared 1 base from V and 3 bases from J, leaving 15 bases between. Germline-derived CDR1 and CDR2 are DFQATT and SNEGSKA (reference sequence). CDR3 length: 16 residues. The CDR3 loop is CSARVRRAIDTGELFF. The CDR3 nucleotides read TGCAGTGCTAGAGTTCGACGGGCTATAGACACCGGGGAGCTGTTTTTT.